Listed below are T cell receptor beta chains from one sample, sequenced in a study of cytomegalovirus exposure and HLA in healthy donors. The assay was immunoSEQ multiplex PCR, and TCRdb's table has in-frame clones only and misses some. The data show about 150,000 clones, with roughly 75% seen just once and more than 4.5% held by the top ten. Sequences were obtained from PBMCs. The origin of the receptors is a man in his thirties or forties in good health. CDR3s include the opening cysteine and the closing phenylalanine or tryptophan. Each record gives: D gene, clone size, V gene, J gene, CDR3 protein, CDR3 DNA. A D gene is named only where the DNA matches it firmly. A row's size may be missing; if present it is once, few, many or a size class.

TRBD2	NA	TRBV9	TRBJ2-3	CASSGSGRPDTQYF	TGTGCCAGCAGCGGTAGCGGGAGACCAGATACGCAGTATTTT
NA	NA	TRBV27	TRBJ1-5	CASSLSLGGQPQHF	TGTGCCAGCAGTTTATCGTTGGGGGGTCAGCCCCAGCATTTT
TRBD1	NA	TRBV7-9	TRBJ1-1	CASLGQGSEAFF	TGTGCCAGCCTCGGACAGGGCTCTGAAGCTTTCTTT
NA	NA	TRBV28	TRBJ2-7	CASLTTGYEQYF	TGTGCCAGCCTTACTACGGGTTACGAGCAGTACTTC
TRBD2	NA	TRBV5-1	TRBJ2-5	CASSLSGRGETQYF	TGCGCCAGCAGCCTTAGCGGGAGAGGGGAGACCCAGTACTTC
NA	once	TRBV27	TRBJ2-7	CASSLLRGAYEQYF	TGTGCCAGCAGTTTATTAAGGGGCGCCTACGAGCAGTACTTC
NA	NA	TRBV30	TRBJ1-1	CALSRGPNTEAFF	TGTGCCCTCAGCAGGGGCCCGAACACTGAAGCTTTCTTT
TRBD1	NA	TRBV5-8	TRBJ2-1	CASNVWGQGSNEQFF	TGTGCCAGCAATGTTTGGGGACAGGGCAGCAATGAGCAGTTCTTC
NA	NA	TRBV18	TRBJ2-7	CASSPFENSYEQYF	TGTGCCAGCTCACCATTCGAGAACTCCTACGAGCAGTACTTC
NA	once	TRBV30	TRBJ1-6	CAWSVQGGHSPLHF	TGTGCCTGGAGTGTACAGGGCGGACATTCACCCCTCCACTTT
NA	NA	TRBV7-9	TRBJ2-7	CASSLNSEVEQYF	TGTGCCAGCAGCTTAAACTCCGAGGTCGAGCAGTACTTC
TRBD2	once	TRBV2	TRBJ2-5	CASSGTSGRHETQYF	TGTGCCAGCAGTGGGACTAGCGGGAGGCACGAGACCCAGTACTTC
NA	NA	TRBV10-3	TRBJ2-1	CAISEWARGGNEQFF	TGTGCCATCAGTGAGTGGGCTAGGGGCGGCAATGAGCAGTTCTTC
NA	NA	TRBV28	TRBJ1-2	CASSSLDNYGYTF	TGTGCCAGCAGCTCACTCGATAACTATGGCTACACCTTC
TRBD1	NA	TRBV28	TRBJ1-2	CASSLNRGPYGYTF	TGTGCCAGCAGTTTAAACAGGGGGCCCTATGGCTACACCTTC
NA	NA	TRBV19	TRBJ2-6	CASSIFSSSGANVLTF	TGTGCCAGTAGTATTTTTTCTTCCTCTGGGGCCAACGTCCTGACTTTC
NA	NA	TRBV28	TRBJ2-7	CASTPSQYYEQYF	TGTGCCAGCACCCCATCCCAGTACTACGAGCAGTACTTC
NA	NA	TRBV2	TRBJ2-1	CASSVSSGRVF	TGTGCCAGCAGTGTATCAAGCGGACGGGTCTTC
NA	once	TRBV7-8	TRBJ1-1	CASSNRGALDTEAFF	TGTGCCAGCAGCAACCGGGGGGCGCTGGACACTGAAGCTTTCTTT
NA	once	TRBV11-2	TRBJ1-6	CASSWDTHSPLHF	TGTGCCAGCAGCTGGGACACTCATTCACCCCTCCACTTT
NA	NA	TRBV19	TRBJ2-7	CASSRDIRHYEQYF	TGTGCCAGTAGTAGGGACATCCGCCACTACGAGCAGTACTTC
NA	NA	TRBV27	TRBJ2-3	CASSYGTGGSTDTQYF	TGTGCCAGCAGTTACGGGACCGGAGGGTCCACAGATACGCAGTATTTT
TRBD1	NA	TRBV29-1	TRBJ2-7	CSVEGQGAYEQYF	TGCAGCGTTGAGGGACAGGGGGCTTACGAGCAGTACTTC
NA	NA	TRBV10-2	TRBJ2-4	CASSAPRNIQYF	TGCGCCAGCAGCGCCCCCCGGAACATTCAGTACTTC
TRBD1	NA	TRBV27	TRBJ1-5	CASRPLQGAMGNQPQHF	TGTGCCAGCAGGCCCCTACAGGGGGCAATGGGCAATCAGCCCCAGCATTTT
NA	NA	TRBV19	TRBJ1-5	CASSREYSNQPQHF	TGTGCCAGTAGTCGGGAATATAGCAATCAGCCCCAGCATTTT